The T cell receptor beta chain under discussion was sequenced for a study of blood T cell repertoires in COVID-19. Sequenced by immunoSEQ multiplex PCR; TCRdb stores in-frame clones only, minus some. The data contain 200,000 to 250,000 clones, 75% to 90% of them singletons. This CDR3 is 13 amino acids long. The germline gives CDR1 GTSNPN, CDR2 SVGIG (reference sequence). V gave up 5 bases and J gave up 0 bases; unmatched junction bases: 0. This receptor was identified in a woman aged 25 to 39 who had recovered from COVID-19. The J gene is TRBJ1-3, the V gene TRBV30, with TRBD1 identical over 8 bases. The sequenced material came from PBMCs or T cells enriched from blood (not recorded which). In DNA, the CDR3 is TGTGCCTGGGACAGGGGCTCTGGAAACACCATATATTTT. Translating it yields CAWDRGSGNTIYF.